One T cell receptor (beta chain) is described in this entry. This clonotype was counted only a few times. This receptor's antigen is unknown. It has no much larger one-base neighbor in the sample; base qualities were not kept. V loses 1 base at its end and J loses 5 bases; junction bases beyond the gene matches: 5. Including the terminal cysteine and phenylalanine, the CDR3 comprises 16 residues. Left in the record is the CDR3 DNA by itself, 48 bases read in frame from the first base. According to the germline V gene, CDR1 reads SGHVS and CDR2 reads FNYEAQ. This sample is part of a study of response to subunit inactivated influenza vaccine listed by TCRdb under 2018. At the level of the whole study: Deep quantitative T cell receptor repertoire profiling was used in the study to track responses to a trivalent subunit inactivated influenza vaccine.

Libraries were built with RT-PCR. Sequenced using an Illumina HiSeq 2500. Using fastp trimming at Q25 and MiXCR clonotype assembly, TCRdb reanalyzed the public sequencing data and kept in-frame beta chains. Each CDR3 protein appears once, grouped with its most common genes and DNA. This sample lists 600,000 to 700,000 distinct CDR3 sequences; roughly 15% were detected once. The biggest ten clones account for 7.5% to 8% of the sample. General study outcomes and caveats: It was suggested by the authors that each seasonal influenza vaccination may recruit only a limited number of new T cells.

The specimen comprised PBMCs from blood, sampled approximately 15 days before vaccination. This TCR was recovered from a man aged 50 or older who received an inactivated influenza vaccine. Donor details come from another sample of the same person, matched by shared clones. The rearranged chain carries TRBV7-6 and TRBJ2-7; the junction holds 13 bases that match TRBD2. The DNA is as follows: TGTGCCAGCAGCTTAGGGGGACTAGCGGGAACTAACGAGCAGTACTTC. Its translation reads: CASSLGGLAGTNEQYF.